This passage covers 30 T cell receptor beta chains from one sample sequenced in a study of T cell responses to AZD1222 COVID-19 vaccine. Using immunoSEQ multiplex PCR, the repertoire was profiled, and TCRdb retains in-frame clones only, with some absent. The sample holds some 150,000 clones, over 90% seen once. The input for sequencing was peripheral blood, taken on day 0 of AZD1222 vaccination. These receptors all stem from an adult in good health.

V usage is TRBV7-2 and J usage is TRBJ1-2; the match to TRBD1 covers 7 bases. The length of the CDR3 is 18 residues. CDR1 is SGHTA, CDR2 FQGNSA, per germline. V shed 4 bases, J shed 2 bases, and the junction held 16 bases outside the gene matches. The CDR3 protein is CASSSRGRDRALNYGYTF. CDR3 DNA sequence: TGTGCCAGCAGCTCGCGGGGGCGGGACAGAGCTCTGAACTATGGCTACACCTTC. Complete variable domain (other parts from reference TRBV7-2 and TRBJ1-2): GAGVSQSPSNKVTEKGKDVELRCDPISGHTALYWYRQSLGQGLEFLIYFQGNSAPDKSGLPSDRFSAERTGGSVSTLTIQRTQQEDSAVYLCASSSRGRDRALNYGYTFGSGTRLTVV.

V is TRBV19 and J is TRBJ1-2, with D possibly TRBD1 on 6 matching bases. This CDR3 region has 16 residues. Germline assignment: CDR1 LNHDA and CDR2 SQIVND (reference sequence). The V end was cut by 5 bases, the J end by 4 bases, with 20 bases between. The CDR3 DNA sequence: TGTGCCAGTAGTTTGGCGGACAGCCGAGCAATCTATGGCTACACCTTC. Protein product: CASSLADSRAIYGYTF.

The chain couples TRBV5-6 to TRBJ1-1; D unclear. The CDR3 is 13 residues long. With 0 bases removed from V and 7 bases from J, the gap between germline ends came to 10 bases. Germline-derived CDR1 and CDR2 are SGHDT and YYEEEE. The DNA for the CDR3 is TGTGCCAGCAGCTTGGCAGGCATGATTGAAGCTTTCTTT. Protein: CASSLAGMIEAFF.

This chain links TRBV6-5 with TRBJ2-1, with TRBD1 identical over 12 bases. CDR3 size: 14 residues. V shed 6 bases, J shed 9 bases, and the junction held 6 bases outside the gene matches. The germline gives CDR1 MNHEY, CDR2 SVGAGI. This chain's CDR3 is CASSPGQGASEQFF. Here the CDR3 DNA reads TGTGCCAGCAGCCCGGGACAGGGGGCCAGTGAGCAGTTCTTC.

Turning to this clone: This sample includes further DNA sequences coding for the same CDR3. The chain carries TRBV7-9 and TRBJ2-3; D possibly corresponds to TRBD2 (7 bases). The CDR3 runs to 15 residues. The germline V and J ends were trimmed by 0 bases and 4 bases, with 11 bases remaining between them. CDR1 and CDR2 from the germline V gene are SEHNR and FQNEAQ (reference sequence). DNA for the CDR3: TGTGCCAGCAGCTTAGCGGGAGGGGGGGCAGATACGCAGTATTTT. Amino acids: CASSLAGGGADTQYF.

Remarks on this clone: Other DNA sequences in this sample translate to the same CDR3. This chain uses TRBV19 with TRBJ1-5; 10 nucleotides match TRBD1. The ends lost 3 bases at V and 2 bases at J; junction bases unmatched: 4. Germline-derived CDR1 and CDR2 are LNHDA and SQIVND (reference sequence). The CDR3 is 16 residues long. CDR3 in DNA: TGTGCCAGTAGTATCGTAGGGACAGGGGGCAATCAGCCCCAGCATTTT. It specifies CASSIVGTGGNQPQHF.

The V and J genes are TRBV3-1 (or the pseudogene TRBV3-2) and TRBJ1-3; D is uncertain. The CDR3 is 16 amino acids. The germline gives CDR1 LGHDT, CDR2 YNNKEL (reference sequence). Trimming shortened V by 2 bases and J by 0 bases, and 11 bases separated the two germline ends. The CDR3 here is CASSQLTPDSGNTIYF. Here the CDR3 DNA reads TGTGCCAGCAGCCAATTGACTCCTGACTCTGGAAACACCATATATTTT.

The chain uses TRBV19 and TRBJ1-1, with D unresolved. The CDR3 loop spans 15 amino acids. V dropped 3 bases and J dropped 1 base, with 12 bases sitting between them. Germline V gene sequence: CDR1 LNHDA, CDR2 SQIVND (reference sequence). As DNA, the CDR3 is TGTGCCAGTAGTATTGTTAGGCGAGCGAACACTGAAGCTTTCTTT. Its protein product is CASSIVRRANTEAFF.

This chain links TRBV5-1 with TRBJ2-5; TRBD1 or TRBD2 may be the D gene (5 bases each). Germline CDR1 SGHRS, CDR2 YFSETQ. V gave up 8 bases and J gave up 2 bases, with 13 bases separating them. CDR3 size: 13 residues. This CDR3 reads CASQPGQQETQYF. CDR3 DNA sequence: TGCGCCAGTCAGCCGGGGCAACAAGAGACCCAGTACTTC.

CDR3 DNA sequence: TGCAGTGCTAGTACAGGGGACTATGGCTACACCTTC. Protein: CSASTGDYGYTF. V usage is TRBV20-1 and J usage is TRBJ1-2; 7 bases align to TRBD1. V lost 3 bases and J lost 3; bases outside the gene matches: 1. CDR1 DFQATT and CDR2 SNEGSKA come from the germline V gene (reference sequence). The CDR3 totals 12 residues.

The rearrangement joins TRBV11-1 to TRBJ1-1; D call uncertain. The ends were cut back, 6 bases at V and 0 bases at J, with 8 bases in the middle. The CDR3 is made up of 13 amino acids. The germline CDR1 and CDR2 sequences are SGHAT and FQDESV (reference sequence). This chain's CDR3 is CASSTAMNTEAFF. The DNA of the CDR3 is TGTGCCAGCAGTACAGCTATGAACACTGAAGCTTTCTTT.

In its sample, this clone was seen once. J is TRBJ2-5 and V is TRBV12-3 or TRBV12-4; D ambiguous. The CDR3 runs 12 residues. V was trimmed by 3 bases and J by 4 bases, leaving 6 bases between them. The CDR3 DNA is TGTGCCAGCAGTTTTGGGCCAGAGACCCAGTACTTC. It specifies CASSFGPETQYF.

The chain has TRBV6-5 and TRBJ1-2; TRBD1 matches at 8 bases. The ends lost 7 bases at V and 6 bases at J; junction bases unmatched: 4. The germline CDR1 and CDR2 sequences are MNHEY and SVGAGI. CDR3 length: 12 residues. CDR3 residues: CASTPQGDGYTF. CDR3 bases: TGTGCCAGCACACCACAGGGGGATGGCTACACCTTC.

The chain couples TRBV7-2 to TRBJ1-1, with unresolved D. Germline V gene lookup returns CDR1 SGHTA and CDR2 FQGNSA. The V end was cut by 1 base, the J end by 0 bases, with 12 bases between. CDR3 size: 16 residues. This chain's CDR3 is CASSLGRSLMNTEAFF. The CDR3 bases are TGTGCCAGCAGCTTAGGTCGGAGCCTCATGAACACTGAAGCTTTCTTT.

This chain joins TRBV21-1 and TRBJ1-1; whether TRBD1, the table's D call, matches the DNA was not checked. TRBV21-1 has pseudogene status. The CDR3 has 15 residues. This chain's CDR3 is CASSSGQDPNTEAFF. The CDR3 nucleotides read TGTGCCAGCAGCAGCGGACAGGACCCGAACACTGAAGCTTTCTTT.

The chain is built from TRBV6-6 and TRBJ1-1; 7 bases are shared with TRBD1. The ends lost 11 bases at V and 0 bases at J; junction bases unmatched: 6. This CDR3 spans 13 amino acids. Per germline, CDR1 MNHNY and CDR2 SVGAGI (reference sequence). CDR3 protein: CASRQGLNTEAFF. The CDR3, as DNA: TGTGCCTCGCGACAGGGATTGAACACTGAAGCTTTCTTT.

The rearrangement uses TRBV19 and TRBJ1-2; D is unclear. V was cut by 5 bases and J by 4 bases, with 11 bases left in between. The germline gives CDR1 LNHDA, CDR2 SQIVND (reference sequence). The CDR3 loop spans 13 amino acids. CDR3 sequence reads: CASSLGASYGYTF. DNA for the CDR3: TGTGCCAGTAGTCTCGGAGCCAGCTATGGCTACACCTTC.

This sequence joins TRBV5-1 and TRBJ2-1; the D gene is possibly TRBD2 (5 bases). The V end was cut by 4 bases, the J end by 8 bases, with 16 bases between. This CDR3 is 14 amino acids long. Germline V gene lookup returns CDR1 SGHRS and CDR2 YFSETQ. This CDR3 is CASSRGSGGHEQFF. The CDR3, as DNA: TGCGCCAGCAGCCGCGGGTCGGGCGGGCATGAGCAGTTCTTC.

The chain employs TRBV6-1 and TRBJ1-2; 11 bases match TRBD1. Germline-derived CDR1 and CDR2 are MNHNS and SASEGT. The V segment lost 1 base and the J segment 4 bases; nucleotides outside the gene matches: 2. This CDR3 contains 15 residues. The CDR3 DNA follows: TGTGCCAGCAGTGAAGGGACAGGGGGCTCCTATGGCTACACCTTC. It codes for CASSEGTGGSYGYTF.

The chain links TRBV5-1 to TRBJ1-3; TRBD1 matches 7 bases. Germline CDR1 SGHRS, CDR2 YFSETQ. The trim removed 5 bases at V and 2 bases at J, leaving 10 bases unmatched. The CDR3 consists of 16 residues. The CDR3 bases are TGCGCCAGCAGTCGACAGGGACTTGACGCTGGAAACACCATATATTTT. This translates into CASSRQGLDAGNTIYF.

The gene calls are TRBV4-1 and TRBJ1-1; maybe TRBD1 (6 bases). CDR3 length equals 18 residues. Germline-derived CDR1 and CDR2 are MGHRA and YSYEKL. V dropped 0 bases and J dropped 4 bases, with 21 bases sitting between them. The CDR3 region has the DNA TGCGCCAGCAGCCAAGAGCATGCGGGACACCCACAGGGCACTGAAGCTTTCTTT. Translation: CASSQEHAGHPQGTEAFF.

The chain has TRBV7-8 and TRBJ2-7; 12 bases are shared with TRBD2. J lost 2 bases, V lost 8 bases, and 4 bases had no gene match. CDR1 and CDR2 (germline): SGHVS, FQNEAQ. The CDR3 extends over 14 amino acids. The CDR3 region is CASSLAGGTYEQYF. The DNA of the CDR3 is TGTGCCAGCTCGCTAGCGGGAGGGACCTACGAGCAGTACTTC.

This sequence joins TRBV10-1 and TRBJ2-7, with 7 bases matching TRBD1. CDR3 length: 13 residues. J lost 6 bases, V lost 6 bases, and 8 bases had no gene match. CDR1 is WNHNN, CDR2 SYGVQD, per germline (reference sequence). The CDR3 sequence: CASSVGQVTEQYF. Written as DNA, the CDR3 is TGCGCCAGCAGCGTCGGACAGGTGACCGAGCAGTACTTC.

V usage is TRBV25-1 and J usage is TRBJ1-2, with D possibly TRBD1 on 5 matching bases. The CDR3 length is 14 residues. V dropped 4 bases and J dropped 5 bases, with 14 bases sitting between them. Per germline, CDR1 MGHDK and CDR2 SYGVNS. CDR3 DNA sequence: TGTGCCAGCAGTGGACAGAGCTTTTGGTATGGCTACACCTTC. Amino acids: CASSGQSFWYGYTF.

The chain joins TRBV11-3 to TRBJ1-1; possibly TRBD1 for D (5 bases). V dropped 1 base and J dropped 8 bases, with 11 bases sitting between them. There are 13 residues in the CDR3. Germline loops: CDR1 SGHNT, CDR2 YENEEA. CDR3 DNA sequence: TGTGCCAGCAGCTTAGTTAGTGGGGCAGAAGCTTTCTTT. This sequence encodes CASSLVSGAEAFF.

This rearrangement joins TRBV7-9 to TRBJ2-1; possibly TRBD1 or TRBD2 for D (6 bases each). Germline V CDR1 and CDR2: SEHNR, FQNEAQ (reference sequence). This CDR3 has 17 amino acids. V gave up 5 bases and J gave up 5 bases, with 22 bases separating them. CDR3 in DNA: TGTGCCAGCAGCCGTTACCACAGCGTGAGGGGGGACAATGAGCAGTTCTTC. It translates to CASSRYHSVRGDNEQFF. Using reference TRBV7-9 and TRBJ2-1 for the parts outside the CDR3, the full variable domain is DTGVSQNPRHKITKRGQNVTFRCDPISEHNRLYWYRQTLGQGPEFLTYFQNEAQLEKSRLLSDRFSAERPKGSFSTLEIQRTEQGDSAMYLCASSRYHSVRGDNEQFFGPGTRLTVL.

V and J are TRBV5-1 and TRBJ1-6; 8 bases agree with TRBD1. The CDR3 is made up of 14 amino acids. J gave up 9 bases and V 4 bases, and 6 bases lay outside the gene matches. Germline CDR1 SGHRS, CDR2 YFSETQ. CDR3 residues: CASSTGTGGSPLHF. The CDR3 DNA follows: TGCGCCAGCAGCACCGGGACAGGTGGTTCACCCCTCCACTTT.

J is TRBJ2-5 and V is TRBV6-1; D unresolved. The CDR3 runs 13 residues. Germline lookup yields CDR1 MNHNS and CDR2 SASEGT. V gave up 1 base and J gave up 3 bases, with 6 bases separating them. The CDR3 loop is CASSEDAEETQYF. Written as DNA, the CDR3 is TGTGCCAGCAGTGAAGACGCCGAAGAGACCCAGTACTTC.

This chain links TRBV7-8 with TRBJ1-5, with 7 nucleotides matching TRBD1. Trimming removed 1 base from V and 6 bases from J; junction bases left unmatched: 3. CDR1 SGHVS and CDR2 FQNEAQ come from the germline V gene. CDR3 length equals 14 residues. The CDR3 sequence: CASSLGQGVQPQHF. The CDR3 coding sequence is TGTGCCAGCAGCTTAGGGCAGGGGGTTCAGCCCCAGCATTTT.

The rearrangement joins TRBV5-8 to TRBJ1-5; 7 nucleotides align to TRBD1. This CDR3 is 16 amino acids long. The trim removed 5 bases at V and 7 bases at J, leaving 15 bases unmatched. Germline CDR1 is SGHTS and CDR2 is YDEGEE. DNA for the CDR3: TGTGCCAGCAGGAGGGGGCGGGAGAAGTTGAGCCAGCCCCAGCATTTT. It specifies CASRRGREKLSQPQHF.